Sequencing of this T cell receptor beta chain was carried out in a study of human T cells and chemical hapten exposure (dated by TCRdb to about 2021). Study-level background: For sensitization, 2% DPC in acetone was applied to an approximately 2 cm by approximately 2 cm area of upper inner arm skin. Libraries were pooled for sequencing, and variation in per-sample TCR yields was attributed mainly to small differences in library volumes within the pool. The mostly female patient cohort included alopecia areata with under or over 50% scalp involvement, alopecia totalis and alopecia universalis. Blood samples were taken from patients before sensitization (week 0) and then at 2, 6 and about 24 weeks after DPC sensitization. Nearly 30 alopecia patients gave blood for TCR sequencing at one to four time points (pre-sensitization, 2, 6 and 24 weeks). Throughout the approximately 23-week study period, patients were also given weekly therapeutic DPC doses on the scalp. This study followed changes in the peripheral blood TCR repertoire in vivo during primary and secondary sensitization of alopecia patients to the hapten diphenylcyclopropenone (DPC). Patch tests used Finn chambers with 0.01% DPC on the upper back, scored after 6 days by International Contact Dermatitis Research Group standards. Findings and caveats that apply to the study as a whole: Significantly more large CDR3 similarity clusters were formed by expanded TCRs than by pre-sensitization or healthy control sets, consistent with antigen-driven responses. Repeated subsampling changed both the strength of the expansion versus patch-test correlation and the threshold at which that correlation became significant. The number of TCRs above 1 in 1000 frequency did not change with DPC sensitization; there was no evidence of global repertoire structure alterations. Patch test score was positively correlated with the number of PT1 expanded TCRs, with significance at thresholds 8, 16 and 32 but not at 4. Because all patients had alopecia, a presumed autoimmune disease, the immune response of the patients might differ from that of healthy individuals.

The intended sense of this specimen's time point label: pre-sensitization, week 0. The treatment or condition label here, explained by the study, means: therapeutic diphenylcyclopropenone sensitization with weekly scalp DPC. At each patch-test visit, blood was drawn before the patch test was applied. Patients were considered eligible if aged 18 to 70, diagnosed with alopecia and deemed suitable for DPC therapy, and patients were excluded if pregnant. Unfractionated whole blood was collected in Tempus Blood RNA tubes, and total RNA was extracted from that blood. This clonotype was seen more than once but under ten times. Which antigen it targets is not known. No quality values exist for individual bases; no much larger clone is one base distant. Libraries came from RACE. The sequencer listed for this sample is NextSeq 500. During library preparation, unique molecular identifiers were attached to individual cDNA molecules so that TCRs could be counted quantitatively and reproducibly. Each blood RNA sample was used to sequence both TCR alpha and TCR beta chains. The source study handled its data this way. The median number of TCRs per sample was around 96,000, ranging from about 23,224 to 690,600. The Decombinator software suite was used to annotate V, J and CDR3 in the TCR reads. To make PS versus PT1 abundance plots, every sample was subsampled to the same number of TCRs (28,000). Expanded TCRs were defined as absent before sensitization and observed at least eight times at the 2-week time point. TCRdb cleaned the public reads at Q25 with fastp, built clones with MiXCR and kept in-frame beta chains. Entries are consolidated by CDR3 protein sequence, retaining the most common genes and DNA. The V and J calls here are based on TCRdb, not the publication. For this sample there are some 90,000 distinct CDR3 sequences; 8.5% appear just once. The ten largest clones take up just over 2.5% of the sample.

CDR3 length: 14 amino acids, cysteine to phenylalanine. Here the CDR3 DNA is all that survives: 42 bases in frame from base 1. The sequence joins TRBV21-1 to TRBJ2-3; the table's D call TRBD2 went unverified against the DNA. TRBV21-1 is a recognized pseudogene. The TCR originated in a man aged 35 to 55 with alopecia areata. Some clones in this sample may be carry-over from other donors' samples. This specimen was whole blood, taken in connection with sensitization to the hapten diphenylcyclopropenone (DPC). The DNA sequence follows: TGTGCCAGCAGCCCGGGACTCGGCACAGATACGCAGTATTTT. Translated, it reads CASSPGLGTDTQYF.